Reported below is one T cell receptor beta chain. Its matching antigen is unknown. This specimen comes from a study of CD4 T cells in relation to SARS-CoV-2 and coronaviruses. Across the whole study: A couple of subjects were Hispanic; patients were under 10 males and a handful of females. Study-level points and caveats: About 65% of donors had memory CD4+ clonotypes crossrecognizing SARS-CoV-2 and common cold coronavirus spike. Samples before the pandemic and after infection were not matched within any donor. According to naive versus memory sequencing, detected responses are memory recall, not newly primed.

Using immunoSEQ multiplex PCR, the repertoire was profiled, and TCRdb retains in-frame clones only, with some absent. This sample yields about 38,000 clones, of which roughly 90% are seen a single time; about a tenth belongs to the top ten. The CDR3 totals 14 residues. V was trimmed by 6 bases and J by 4 bases, leaving 16 bases between them. Germline values: CDR1 MNHEY, CDR2 SMNVEV (reference sequence). The V and J genes are TRBV27 and TRBJ2-7; the D call may be TRBD1 or TRBD2 (5 bases each). The sequenced material came from memory CD4+ T cells from PBMCs. The receptor comes from an adult with COVID-19. In DNA, the CDR3 is TGTGCCAGCAGGAGTTTGGGGGATGTGTACGAGCAGTACTTC. Translated: CASRSLGDVYEQYF.